This T cell receptor beta chain was profiled in a study of tumor and adjacent non-tumor tissue in lung cancer. In the study overall: Aged roughly 31 to 76 years, patients included about 11 men and 5 women with stage I to III disease.

About this clonotype itself: The junction departs from germline at one end; a sequencing error may be responsible.

TCRbeta libraries were built with three rounds of nested PCR, modified from ARM-PCR. TCRdb called the multiplex PCR reads again in MiXCR, with one record for every CDR3 protein. The data hold about 98,000 distinct CDR3 sequences, with 80% observed a single time. The CDR3 sequence is 13 residues long. RNA was extracted from bulk tissue without any cell sorting. The normal lung tissue was taken more than 3 cm from the tumor edge. This chain links TRBV12-3 or TRBV12-4 with TRBJ2-1; no firm D call. This TCR came from a man aged 60 to 69 with small cell lung cancer. The sample taken for sequencing was distant non-tumor lung tissue. CDR3 bases: TGTGCCAACAGTTTCCTGATTACCAATGAGCAGTTCTTC. It codes for CANSFLITNEQFF.